The entry below describes one T cell receptor beta chain. Its specificity is not known. The germline V and J ends were trimmed by 4 bases and 4 bases, with 13 bases remaining between them. The CDR3 runs to 14 residues. Germline V gene sequence: CDR1 MNHNS, CDR2 SASEGT. 60 Vbeta and 13 Jbeta primers were used in PCR. Original processing notes: Among the unique TCR beta chains that a later analysis counted, about 85 million in all, around 11 million were shared. Using immunoSEQ multiplex PCR, the repertoire was profiled, and TCRdb retains in-frame clones only, with some absent. V and J calls and clone size come straight from that table; D and trimming were deduced from the DNA. The sample has approximately 85,000 clones, approximately 77% seen once. The data were taken from a study of cytomegalovirus exposure and HLA in healthy donors. Study conclusions and caveats: TCR beta V- and J-gene trimming, according to a later analysis, was linked to a missense DCLRE1C variant. Within a later analysis, the majority of CMV-associated TCR beta chains appeared HLA-restricted. Presence/absence comparisons presumed near-even sequencing depth among donors.

This chain uses TRBV6-1 with TRBJ1-2; the D gene is possibly TRBD1 (5 bases). Sequencing was carried out using PBMCs. The TCR sequence derives from a middle-aged woman in good health and CMV-seropositive. In DNA form, the CDR3 reads TGTGCCAGCAGTGTCCAGGAGGGACCCTATGGCTACACCTTC. Protein sequence: CASSVQEGPYGYTF.